These T cell receptor beta chains were read from a single sample in a study of blood T cell repertoires in COVID-19. The repertoire was sequenced with immunoSEQ multiplex PCR; TCRdb's copy has only in-frame clones and lacks some. The sample includes some 120,000 clones, over 75% of them seen just once. Sequencing was carried out using peripheral blood. These receptors originate from an older man with active or convalescent COVID-19. The CDR3 runs from the conserved cysteine through the conserved F or W. The order of the fields is V gene, clone size, D gene, J gene, CDR3 protein, CDR3 DNA. A D gene is named only where the DNA matches it firmly. Clone size, where shown, is once, few, many, or a class for clones that have expanded.

>TRBV19|-|TRBD2|TRBJ2-5
CASRGLAGETETQYF
TGTGCCAGTAGGGGACTAGCGGGAGAGACCGAGACCCAGTACTTC
>TRBV6-5|-|TRBD1|TRBJ2-5
CASSASRGQQETQYF
TGTGCCAGCAGCGCCTCCAGGGGGCAACAAGAGACCCAGTACTTC
>TRBV5-1|-|TRBD2|TRBJ2-1
CASSFSGRGDEQFF
TGCGCCAGCAGCTTTAGCGGGAGGGGCGATGAGCAGTTCTTC
>TRBV24-1|once|-|TRBJ2-5
CATSERAGGSETQYF
TGTGCCACCTCTGAGCGGGCAGGGGGATCTGAGACCCAGTACTTC
>TRBV4-2|-|TRBD2|TRBJ2-5
CASSQALRTSGEETQYF
TGTGCCAGCAGCCAGGCCCTTCGGACTAGCGGAGAAGAGACCCAGTACTTC
>TRBV5-1|-|-|TRBJ2-1
CASTFTGLLADYNEQFF
TGCGCCAGCACCTTTACAGGGCTCCTAGCGGATTACAATGAGCAGTTCTTC
>TRBV5-8|-|-|TRBJ2-1
CASSFNSSYNEQFF
TGTGCCAGCAGCTTTAACAGCTCCTACAATGAGCAGTTCTTC
>TRBV3-1/TRBV3-2|few|-|TRBJ1-3
CASSPITLSGNTIYF
TGTGCCAGCAGCCCCATCACCCTATCTGGAAACACCATATATTTT
>TRBV12-3/TRBV12-4|once|-|TRBJ2-7
CASSLGQTYEQYF
TGTGCCAGCAGTTTGGGGCAGACCTACGAGCAGTACTTC
>TRBV7-8|-|-|TRBJ1-2
CASSLGQVGDSYGYTF
TGTGCCAGCAGCTTAGGACAGGTGGGGGATAGCTATGGCTACACCTTC
>TRBV7-2|-|TRBD1|TRBJ2-7
CASSTPTGEEQYF
TGTGCCAGCAGCACGCCGACAGGGGAGGAGCAGTACTTC
>TRBV5-5|-|-|TRBJ2-1
CASSHLSDRLVRQFF
TGTGCCAGCAGCCACCTATCCGACAGGCTTGTCCGGCAGTTCTTC
>TRBV9|-|TRBD1|TRBJ1-1
CASSGAGTGNTEAFF
TGTGCCAGCAGCGGTGCCGGGACAGGGAACACTGAAGCTTTCTTT
>TRBV15|-|TRBD2|TRBJ2-3
CATQISGKVDTQYF
TGTGCCACCCAAATAAGCGGGAAGGTAGATACGCAGTATTTT
>TRBV6-4|-|TRBD2|TRBJ2-1
CASRLSGRGGEQFF
TGTGCCAGCAGACTCAGCGGGAGGGGGGGAGAGCAGTTCTTC
>TRBV5-6|-|-|TRBJ1-2
CASSLSFYGYTF
TGTGCCAGCAGCTTAAGCTTTTATGGCTACACCTTC
>TRBV10-3|-|TRBD2|TRBJ2-1
CAISGELAGNNEQFF
TGTGCCATCAGTGGGGAACTAGCGGGAAACAATGAGCAGTTCTTC
>TRBV27|-|TRBD1|TRBJ2-7
CASSFRDRGSYEQYF
TGTGCCAGCAGTTTCAGGGACAGAGGCTCCTACGAGCAGTACTTC
>TRBV11-2|once|TRBD1|TRBJ1-2
CASSTTTGTGYGYTF
TGTGCCAGCAGCACCACGACAGGGACGGGTTATGGCTACACCTTC
>TRBV5-1|-|TRBD2|TRBJ2-2
CASSLATSSREDGELFF
TGCGCCAGCAGCTTGGCGACTAGCTCCCGAGAGGACGGGGAGCTGTTTTTT
>TRBV5-1|-|-|TRBJ2-5
CASSFEQGYQETQYF
TGCGCCAGCAGCTTTGAGCAGGGGTACCAAGAGACCCAGTACTTC